This T cell receptor (beta chain) appears in the sequencing data of a study of T cell responses to AZD1222 COVID-19 vaccine. Regarding the study as a whole: Sampling captured repertoires only after the peak T cell response. Dominant CD4 TCR responses targeted spike regions 160-218 and 743-854. Recipients of AZD1222 seropositive at baseline numbered only 5 to 7.

With respect to this clone: Its antigen is currently unknown.

TCRdb keeps only in-frame clones here, not all; method: immunoSEQ multiplex PCR. The profile covers 95,000 to 150,000 clones, with 84% appearing a single time and about 29% taken by the ten largest. In germline, CDR1 is SGHRS, CDR2 YFSETQ. V was pared by 0 bases and J by 0 bases, with 13 bases between. The CDR3 has 17 amino acids. This sequence was found in an adult who received the AZD1222 COVID-19 vaccine. Sequences were derived from peripheral blood, sampled 28 days after the second AZD1222 dose. V and J are TRBV5-1 and TRBJ1-5; D unresolved. The CDR3 protein is CASSLEREHLSNQPQHF. The CDR3 DNA is TGCGCCAGCAGCTTGGAACGAGAACATCTTAGCAATCAGCCCCAGCATTTT.